What follows are 14 T cell receptor beta chains derived from one specimen sequenced in a study of blood T cell repertoires in COVID-19. Clones were read by immunoSEQ multiplex PCR, and TCRdb kept only the in-frame ones, dropping some. The repertoire holds hundreds of thousands of clones, around 82% seen once, with approximately 4.3% in the top ten. Sequenced sample: PBMCs or T cells enriched from blood (not recorded which). The source is a young man with acute COVID-19.

V and J are TRBV11-2 and TRBJ2-1, with TRBD2 matching 8 bases. The CDR3 spans 15 residues. Germline CDR1 reads SGHAT; CDR2 reads FQNNGV. Trimming removed 4 bases from V and 2 bases from J; junction bases left unmatched: 4. This CDR3 is CASSSDGGAYNEQFF. CDR3 nucleotides: TGTGCCAGCAGCTCTGACGGGGGGGCCTACAATGAGCAGTTCTTC.

This clone was recorded only once. The chain employs TRBV19 and TRBJ1-1; 7 positions match TRBD1. The V and J ends lost 0 bases and 1 base, in that order; junction bases with no gene match: 2. CDR1 is LNHDA, CDR2 SQIVND, per germline (reference sequence). The CDR3 totals 15 residues. CDR3 nucleotides: TGTGCCAGTAGTATAGAGAGGGACAGGAACACTGAAGCTTTCTTT. Protein product: CASSIERDRNTEAFF.

The chain carries TRBV27 and TRBJ2-7; D is perhaps TRBD1 (6 bases). V lost 7 bases and J 7 bases, leaving 26 bases between the germline ends. Germline CDR1 and CDR2: MNHEY and SMNVEV (reference sequence). The CDR3 spans 16 residues. As DNA, the CDR3 is TGTGCCAGCACCAAAAACCTAGGACAGTTTTGGGAGGAGCAGTACTTC. Amino acid sequence: CASTKNLGQFWEEQYF.

V gene TRBV7-9 combines with J gene TRBJ1-1; possibly TRBD1 for D (5 bases). The CDR3 has 14 amino acids. The germline gives CDR1 SEHNR, CDR2 FQNEAQ (reference sequence). V lost 5 bases and J 8 bases, leaving 18 bases between the germline ends. Here the CDR3 DNA reads TGTGCCAGCAGCACACTCAGTCCCAGGACAGAAGCTTTCTTT. Amino acid sequence: CASSTLSPRTEAFF.

The V gene is TRBV11-2, the J gene TRBJ2-1; 8 positions match TRBD2. The germline gives CDR1 SGHAT, CDR2 FQNNGV. CDR3 length: 15 amino acids. The ends lost 1 base at V and 7 bases at J; junction bases unmatched: 6. DNA for the CDR3: TGTGCCAGCAGCTTAGCCGGGGGGGCGTGGAATGAGCAGTTCTTC. Encoded protein: CASSLAGGAWNEQFF.

The chain combines TRBV6-5 with TRBJ2-1; 7 bases fit TRBD2. The germline V gene has CDR1 MNHEY and CDR2 SVGAGI. The CDR3 length is 15 residues. Germline trimming cut 5 bases from V and 0 bases from J; bases unmatched to any gene: 4. CDR3 bases: TGTGCCAGCAGTCAGGCTAGCGGCTCCTACAATGAGCAGTTCTTC. Translation: CASSQASGSYNEQFF.

The genes are TRBV7-3 and TRBJ1-1, with TRBD1 as a possible D gene (6 bases). V lost 3 bases to trimming and J lost 5 bases, with 10 bases between them. CDR1 and CDR2 (germline): SGHTA, FQGTGA. There are 13 residues in the CDR3. CDR3 coding DNA: TGTGCCAGCAGCTTTACAGGGTGGACTGAAGCTTTCTTT. Protein: CASSFTGWTEAFF.

V and J are TRBV29-1 and TRBJ2-7; 7 bases line up with TRBD1. Germline CDR1 SQVTM, CDR2 ANQGSEA. The CDR3 is 13 residues long. The junction had 7 bases not matched to a gene; V was cut back by 4 bases and J by 4 bases. CDR3 DNA: TGCAGCGTTGTCAGTGACAGGGCATACGAGCAGTACTTC. Protein product: CSVVSDRAYEQYF.

In its sample, this clone was seen a few times. This chain connects TRBV5-6 to TRBJ2-7, with unresolved D. CDR1 and CDR2 from the germline V gene are SGHDT and YYEEEE. The CDR3 sequence is 12 residues long. V lost 4 bases, J lost 7 bases, and 12 bases lay in between. The CDR3 loop is CASSPWIGEQYF. The CDR3 nucleotides read TGTGCCAGCAGCCCCTGGATCGGGGAGCAGTACTTC.

The chain is built from TRBV20-1 and TRBJ2-7; 12 positions match TRBD2. Germline-derived CDR1 and CDR2 are DFQATT and SNEGSKA (reference sequence). The ends lost 3 bases at V and 5 bases at J; junction bases unmatched: 5. There are 14 residues in the CDR3. In DNA, the CDR3 is TGCAGTGCTAGTAACCTAGCGGGGGGGGACGAGCAGTACTTC. Its translation is CSASNLAGGDEQYF.

The V gene is TRBV15, the J gene TRBJ1-1; no definite D call. Germline V gene sequence: CDR1 LNHNV, CDR2 YYDKDF (reference sequence). V was trimmed by 0 bases and J by 8 bases, leaving 10 bases between them. CDR3 length: 13 amino acids. As DNA, the CDR3 is TGTGCCACCAGCAGAGATTTGGCCCGAGAAGCTTTCTTT. Residues: CATSRDLAREAFF.

Ten or more counts support this clone. The chain is built from TRBV28 and TRBJ2-7, with 10 nucleotides matching TRBD1. Germline V gives CDR1 MDHEN, CDR2 SYDVKM. Trimming at V came to 6 bases and at J to 2 bases, leaving 7 bases not matched to a gene. CDR3 size: 15 residues. CDR3 residues: CASSRGTGETYEQYF. The CDR3 nucleotides read TGTGCCAGCAGCCGAGGGACAGGGGAAACCTACGAGCAGTACTTC.

The chain uses TRBV4-1 and TRBJ2-7; 8 bases are shared with TRBD1. There are 14 residues in the CDR3. Germline lookup yields CDR1 MGHRA and CDR2 YSYEKL. With 1 base clipped from V and 5 bases from J, the junction kept 4 bases outside the gene matches. Written as DNA, the CDR3 is TGCGCCAGCAGCCAAGGACAGGGGAGGAACGAGCAGTACTTC. Translated, it gives CASSQGQGRNEQYF.

The V call is TRBV5-6, the J call TRBJ2-7, with D possibly TRBD2 on 6 matching bases. V was pared by 4 bases and J by 4 bases, with 18 bases between. The CDR3 is 15 residues long. Germline values: CDR1 SGHDT, CDR2 YYEEEE. In nucleotides, the CDR3 is TGTGCCAGCAGCGAAGGAACGGGAGCTGGGTACGAGCAGTACTTC. Protein sequence: CASSEGTGAGYEQYF.